A single sample is the source of the 2 T cell receptor beta chains below, sequenced in a study of long-term antiretroviral therapy in people with HIV. With survey level as its setting, the immunoSEQ assay was v3.0. Profiled with immunoSEQ multiplex PCR; TCRdb holds only in-frame clones, not every one. The sample gives roughly 30,000 clones, 75% to 90% of which show up once; 3% to 4.5% is in the top ten. The material was unsorted PBMCs, obtained 0.8 years before starting antiretroviral therapy. The origin of the receptors is a man younger than 35 with HIV.

The chain couples TRBV13 to TRBJ2-1, with 9 bases fitting TRBD2. The CDR3 covers 14 residues. The junction had 6 bases not matched to a gene; V was cut back by 8 bases and J by 4 bases. Germline-derived CDR1 and CDR2 are PRHDT and FYEKMQ (reference sequence). CDR3 protein: CASGPSGTYNEQFF. The CDR3, as DNA: TGTGCCAGCGGACCTAGCGGGACTTACAATGAGCAGTTCTTC. Combining the CDR3 with reference TRBV13 and TRBJ2-1 gives the whole variable domain AAGVIQSPRHLIKEKRETATLKCYPIPRHDTVYWYQQGPGQDPQFLISFYEKMQSDKGSIPDRFSAQQFSDYHSELNMSSLELGDSALYFCASGPSGTYNEQFFGPGTRLTVL.

The J gene is TRBJ1-1, the V gene TRBV11-2; unclear D gene. Between the trimmed V and J ends, which lost 5 bases and 5 bases, there was a span of 12 bases. The CDR3 is 13 residues long. Per the germline V gene, CDR1 is SGHAT and CDR2 is FQNNGV. The chain's CDR3 is CASSRTPGTEAFF. In nucleotides, the CDR3 is TGTGCCAGCAGCCGCACGCCCGGAACTGAAGCTTTCTTT.